This T cell receptor beta chain was profiled in a study of beta chain features in type 1 diabetes. Expressed TCRB transcripts got sequenced, as all isolated RNA was reverse transcribed. Repertoires were generated with immunoSEQ multiplex PCR, while TCRdb's copy carries only in-frame clones and drops some. The table includes 350,000 or so clones, 20% detected once. This CDR3 spans 14 amino acids. V gave up 6 bases and J gave up 3 bases, with 14 bases separating them. CDR1 KGHSH and CDR2 LQKENI come from the germline V gene. Comments on this clone: Its antigen is undetermined.

General observations from the study: More deletions and fewer insertions at VDJ junctions were found in patients with type 1 diabetes. A moderate, significant TCRB CDR3 shortening appeared in type 1 diabetes across four CD4+ subsets.

The chain carries TRBV18 and TRBJ1-1; no firm D call. Sequencing was carried out using naive CD4+ T cells from blood. The receptor's source is a woman aged 18-29 years in good health. The CDR3 loop reads CASSPFDEDTEAFF. The CDR3 nucleotides are TGTGCCAGCTCTCCGTTTGACGAGGACACTGAAGCTTTCTTT.